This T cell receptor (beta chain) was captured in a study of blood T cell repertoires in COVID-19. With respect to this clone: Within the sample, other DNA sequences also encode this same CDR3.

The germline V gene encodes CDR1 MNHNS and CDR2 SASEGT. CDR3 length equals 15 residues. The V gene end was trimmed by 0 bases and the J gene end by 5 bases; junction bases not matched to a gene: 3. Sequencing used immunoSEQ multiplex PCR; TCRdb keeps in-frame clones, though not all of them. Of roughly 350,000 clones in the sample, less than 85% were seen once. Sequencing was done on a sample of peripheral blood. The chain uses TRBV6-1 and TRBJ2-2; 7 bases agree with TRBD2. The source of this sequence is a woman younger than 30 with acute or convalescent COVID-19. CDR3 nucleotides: TGTGCCAGCAGTGAAGCGGGGGGAGGGACCGGGGAGCTGTTTTTT. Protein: CASSEAGGGTGELFF.